This T cell receptor beta chain was observed in a study of T cell responses to AZD1222 COVID-19 vaccine. Comment on this clone: Its antigen is as yet unknown.

This CDR3 is 18 amino acids long. Germline assignment: CDR1 ENHRY and CDR2 SYGVKD. The V end was cut by 3 bases, the J end by 1 base, with 19 bases between. Findings of the study overall: At study baseline, merely about 6 AZD1222 recipients were seropositive. With dominance at 160-218 and 743-854, vaccine-associated CD4 TCRs spanned spike.

Data came from immunoSEQ multiplex PCR; TCRdb stores just in-frame clones and leaves some out. The table lists tens of thousands of clones, 88% of them singletons. The receptor was derived from an adult in good health. The rearrangement joins TRBV10-3 to TRBJ1-3; D not certain. This specimen consisted of peripheral blood, obtained on day 0 of AZD1222 vaccination. CDR3 loop: CAISDYLFEGKSGNTIYF. The CDR3 coding sequence is TGTGCCATCAGTGACTACCTTTTCGAAGGGAAATCTGGAAACACCATATATTTT.